The clone carrying this T cell receptor (beta chain) was seen many times. This beta chain slipped into a library made for alpha chains as a stray read, so its size is not meaningful. Time point specified: sample taken at primary tumor resection. Whole RNA, which was extracted from tumor, nontumor lung tissue or frozen PBMC, was sequenced without any cell sorting. There are 14 residues in the CDR3. V was shortened by 4 bases and J by 4 bases, with 16 bases between the two germline ends. In germline, CDR1 is SQVTM, CDR2 ANQGSEA. Each TCR cDNA molecule bore a unique molecular identifier. Via MiXCR, TCRdb re-called the 5' RACE reads, giving one row per CDR3 protein. In the table there are 9,500 to 12,000 distinct CDR3 sequences, around 6.5% of which are singletons. This sample is drawn from a study of spatial heterogeneity in lung cancer.

This sequence joins TRBV29-1 and TRBJ1-2; D unclear. This sample comprised PBMCs, obtained at surgery. The clonotype was recovered from a male donor with early-stage non-small cell lung cancer. The CDR3 loop is CSVGGGSPVYGYTF. In nucleotides, the CDR3 is TGCAGCGTTGGCGGCGGGAGTCCCGTCTATGGCTACACCTTC.